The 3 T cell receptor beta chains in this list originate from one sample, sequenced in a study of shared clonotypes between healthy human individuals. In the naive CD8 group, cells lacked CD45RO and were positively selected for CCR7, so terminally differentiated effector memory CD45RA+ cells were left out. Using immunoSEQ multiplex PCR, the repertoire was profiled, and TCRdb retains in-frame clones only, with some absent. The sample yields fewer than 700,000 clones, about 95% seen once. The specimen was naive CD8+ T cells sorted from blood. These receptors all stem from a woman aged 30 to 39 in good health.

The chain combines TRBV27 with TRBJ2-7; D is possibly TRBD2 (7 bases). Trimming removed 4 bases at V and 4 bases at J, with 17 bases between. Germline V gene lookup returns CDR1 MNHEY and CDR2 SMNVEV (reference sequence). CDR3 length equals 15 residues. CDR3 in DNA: TGTGCCAGCAGTTACGAGAGGGGGGGCCCATACGAGCAGTACTTC. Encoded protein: CASSYERGGPYEQYF.

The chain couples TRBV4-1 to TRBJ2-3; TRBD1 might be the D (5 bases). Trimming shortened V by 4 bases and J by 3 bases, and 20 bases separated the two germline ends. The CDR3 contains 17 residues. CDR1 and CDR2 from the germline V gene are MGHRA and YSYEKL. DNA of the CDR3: TGCGCCAGCAGCCTGCCGTCAGGGATCGCCTTGACAGATACGCAGTATTTT. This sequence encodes CASSLPSGIALTDTQYF.

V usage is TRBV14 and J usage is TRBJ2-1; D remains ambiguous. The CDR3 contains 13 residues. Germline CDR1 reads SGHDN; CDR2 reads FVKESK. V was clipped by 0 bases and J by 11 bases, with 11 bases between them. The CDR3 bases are TGTGCCAGCAGCCAAGATGGTGGGATTAAGCAGTTCTTC. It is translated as CASSQDGGIKQFF.